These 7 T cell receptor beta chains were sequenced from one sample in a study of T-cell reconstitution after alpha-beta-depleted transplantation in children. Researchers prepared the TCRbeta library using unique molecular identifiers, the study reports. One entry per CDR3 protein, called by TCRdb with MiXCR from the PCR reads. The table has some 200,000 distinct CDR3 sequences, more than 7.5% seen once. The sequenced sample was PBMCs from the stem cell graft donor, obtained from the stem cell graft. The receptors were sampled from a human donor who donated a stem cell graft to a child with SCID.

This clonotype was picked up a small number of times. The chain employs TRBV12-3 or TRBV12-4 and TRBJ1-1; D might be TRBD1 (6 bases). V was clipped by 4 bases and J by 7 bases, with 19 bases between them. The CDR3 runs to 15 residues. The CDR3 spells CASSWGPGSQFEAFF. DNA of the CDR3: TGTGCCAGCAGTTGGGGGCCCGGGAGCCAATTTGAAGCTTTCTTT.

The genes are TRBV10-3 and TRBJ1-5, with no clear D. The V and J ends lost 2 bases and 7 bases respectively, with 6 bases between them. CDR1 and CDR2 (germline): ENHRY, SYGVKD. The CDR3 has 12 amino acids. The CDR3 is CAISEAGQPQHF. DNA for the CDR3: TGTGCCATCAGTGAGGCCGGGCAGCCCCAGCATTTT.

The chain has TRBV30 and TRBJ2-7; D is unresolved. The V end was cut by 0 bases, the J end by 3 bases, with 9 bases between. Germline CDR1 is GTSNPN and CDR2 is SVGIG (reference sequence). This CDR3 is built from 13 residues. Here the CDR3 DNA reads TGTGCCTGGAGTGTACTAAGGGACTACGAGCAGTACTTC. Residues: CAWSVLRDYEQYF.

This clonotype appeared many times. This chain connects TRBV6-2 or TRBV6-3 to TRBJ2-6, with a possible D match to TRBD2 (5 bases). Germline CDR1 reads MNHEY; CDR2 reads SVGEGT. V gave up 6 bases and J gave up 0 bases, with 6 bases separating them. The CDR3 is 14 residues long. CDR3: CASSRGSGANVLTF. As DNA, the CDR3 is TGTGCCAGCAGCCGGGGCTCTGGGGCCAACGTCCTGACTTTC.

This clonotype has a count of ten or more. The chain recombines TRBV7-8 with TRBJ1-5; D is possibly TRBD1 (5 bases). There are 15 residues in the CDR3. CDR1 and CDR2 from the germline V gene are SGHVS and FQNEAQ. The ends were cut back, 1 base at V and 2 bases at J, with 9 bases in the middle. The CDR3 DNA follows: TGTGCCAGCAGCTTAGGCGAGGGGCGCAATCAGCCCCAGCATTTT. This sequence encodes CASSLGEGRNQPQHF.

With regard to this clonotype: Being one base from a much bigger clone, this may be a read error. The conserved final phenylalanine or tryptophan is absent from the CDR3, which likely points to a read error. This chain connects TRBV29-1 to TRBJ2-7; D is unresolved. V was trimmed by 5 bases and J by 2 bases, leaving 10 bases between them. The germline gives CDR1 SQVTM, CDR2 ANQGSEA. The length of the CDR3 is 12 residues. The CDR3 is CSVQNSAYEQYL. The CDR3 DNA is TGCAGCGTTCAGAACAGCGCCTACGAGCAGTACTTG.

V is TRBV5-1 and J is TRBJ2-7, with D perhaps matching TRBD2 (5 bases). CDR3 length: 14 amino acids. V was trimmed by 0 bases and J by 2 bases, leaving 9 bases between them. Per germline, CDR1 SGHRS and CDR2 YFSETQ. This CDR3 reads CASSLVPGTYEQYF. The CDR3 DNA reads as TGCGCCAGCAGCTTGGTCCCGGGGACCTACGAGCAGTACTTC. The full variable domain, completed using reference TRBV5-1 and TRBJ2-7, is KAGVTQTPRYLIKTRGQQVTLSCSPISGHRSVSWYQQTPGQGLQFLFEYFSETQRNKGNFPGRFSGRQFSNSRSEMNVSTLELGDSALYLCASSLVPGTYEQYFGPGTRLTVT.